These 5 T cell receptor beta chains came from one sample sequenced in a study of blood T cell repertoires in COVID-19. The data were produced by immunoSEQ multiplex PCR, yet TCRdb's version contains in-frame clones alone and is incomplete. In the table there are about 150,000 clones, over 70% of which are singletons. Material for sequencing was peripheral blood. Every receptor here comes from a man aged 45-60 years who had recovered from COVID-19.

This chain connects TRBV7-6 to TRBJ2-3, with 12 bases matching TRBD2. In germline, CDR1 is SGHVS, CDR2 FNYEAQ. This CDR3 comprises 18 residues. The ends lost 5 bases at V and 2 bases at J; junction bases unmatched: 11. The CDR3 nucleotides read TGTGCCAGCAGCCCAGCTAGCGGGGGGGGACTAAACACAGATACGCAGTATTTT. This codes for CASSPASGGGLNTDTQYF. The complete variable domain, with remaining parts taken from reference TRBV7-6 and TRBJ2-3, reads GAGVSQSPRYKVTKRGQDVALRCDPISGHVSLYWYRQALGQGPEFLTYFNYEAQQDKSGLPNDRFSAERPEGSISTLTIQRTEQRDSAMYRCASSPASGGGLNTDTQYFGPGTRLTVL.

V usage is TRBV3-1 (or the pseudogene TRBV3-2) and J usage is TRBJ2-7; D not resolved. Germline V gene sequence: CDR1 LGHDT, CDR2 YNNKEL (reference sequence). This CDR3 region has 13 residues. The V end was cut by 0 bases, the J end by 6 bases, with 9 bases between. This CDR3 is CASSQDLVGEQYF. CDR3 bases: TGTGCCAGCAGCCAAGATCTAGTGGGCGAGCAGTACTTC.

The CDR3 region is CAWSVLTYEQYF. CDR3 DNA: TGTGCCTGGAGTGTACTCACCTACGAGCAGTACTTC. The genes are TRBV30 and TRBJ2-7; D is unclear. The V gene lost 0 bases and the J gene lost 2 bases, with 5 bases spanning the gap. Per the germline V gene, CDR1 is GTSNPN and CDR2 is SVGIG (reference sequence). The length of the CDR3 is 12 residues.

J is TRBJ2-1 and V is TRBV24-1, with D hard to call. CDR3 size: 13 residues. V shed 2 bases and J shed 5 bases, with 6 bases lying between them. The germline V gene has CDR1 KGHDR and CDR2 SFDVKD. The CDR3 DNA is TGTGCCACCAGTGATTCCGCGAACAATGAGCAGTTCTTC. Translating it yields CATSDSANNEQFF.

The V call is TRBV3-1 (or the pseudogene TRBV3-2), the J call TRBJ2-7, with 13 bases aligning to TRBD2. Trimming took 4 bases from V and 5 from J; bases not matched to a gene: 11. The CDR3 runs 17 residues. The germline gives CDR1 LGHDT, CDR2 YNNKEL (reference sequence). The CDR3 DNA reads as TGTGCCAGCAGCCTATCTACTAGCGGGGGGGCCGTCGACGAGCAGTACTTC. Translated: CASSLSTSGGAVDEQYF.